A single sample is the source of the 30 T cell receptor beta chains below, sequenced in a study of somatic mutations in cytotoxic T cells in rheumatoid arthritis. Repertoires were generated with immunoSEQ multiplex PCR, while TCRdb's copy carries only in-frame clones and drops some. The sample has roughly 18,000 clones, over 60% seen once. Sequenced: CD8+ T cells sorted from blood. The origin of the receptors is an adult with rheumatoid arthritis.

The chain employs TRBV11-3 and TRBJ1-2; tentatively, D is TRBD1 (6 bases). The CDR3 has 14 amino acids. The V gene's germline CDR1 is SGHNT and CDR2 YENEEA. V dropped 5 bases and J dropped 4 bases, with 14 bases sitting between them. CDR3 amino acids: CASSPHRDPYGYTF. In nucleotides, the CDR3 is TGTGCCAGCAGCCCCCACAGGGACCCCTATGGCTACACCTTC.

V usage is TRBV30 and J usage is TRBJ2-7; D is uncertain. The CDR3 length is 13 residues. The ends were cut back, 0 bases at V and 3 bases at J, with 9 bases in the middle. Germline V gene sequence: CDR1 GTSNPN, CDR2 SVGIG (reference sequence). CDR3: CAWSVLFNYEQYF. In DNA, the CDR3 is TGTGCCTGGAGTGTACTTTTTAACTACGAGCAGTACTTC.

This clone was seen a few times. The CDR3 DNA reads TGTGCCAGCAGTTGGGAGTTGGATCAGCCCCAGCATTTT. Encoded protein: CASSWELDQPQHF. The rearrangement uses TRBV7-9 and TRBJ1-5; no firm D call. The CDR3 is 13 residues long. From germline, CDR1 is SEHNR and CDR2 FQNEAQ (reference sequence). V was pared by 6 bases and J by 5 bases, with 11 bases between. The full variable domain, in which reference TRBV7-9 and TRBJ1-5 provide the parts outside the CDR3, is DTGVSQNPRHKITKRGQNVTFRCDPISEHNRLYWYRQTLGQGPEFLTYFQNEAQLEKSRLLSDRFSAERPKGSFSTLEIQRTEQGDSAMYLCASSWELDQPQHFGDGTRLSIL.

This clone has more than one count but fewer than ten. The rearrangement joins TRBV12-5 to TRBJ1-1, with D hard to call. The germline V gene has CDR1 LGHNT and CDR2 FRNRAP. V lost 3 bases, J lost 8 bases, and 13 bases lay in between. There are 13 residues in the CDR3. The DNA of the CDR3 is TGTGCTAGTGGTTTCGGCAGATCAACCGAAGCTTTCTTT. It encodes CASGFGRSTEAFF.

This clone was recorded once. V is TRBV5-6 and J is TRBJ2-5; D uncertain. The J call could be wrong; TRBJ2-7 is a better fit for the DNA end. This CDR3 has 12 amino acids. CDR1 is SGHDT, CDR2 YYEEEE, per germline. The CDR3 sequence: CASSSDSYEQYF. CDR3 coding DNA: TGTGCCAGCAGCTCGGACTCCTACGAGCAGTACTTC.

The genes are TRBV6-4 and TRBJ1-2; D not certain. The CDR3 has 12 residues. Deletions cut 0 bases from V and 5 bases from J, with 4 bases between. The V gene's germline CDR1 is MRHNA and CDR2 SNTAGT. This chain's CDR3 is CASSDSNYGYTF. The DNA of the CDR3 is TGTGCCAGCAGTGACTCGAATTATGGCTACACCTTC.

V usage is TRBV2 and J usage is TRBJ1-1; TRBD1 might be the D (6 bases). V lost 7 bases, J lost 0 bases, and 12 bases lay in between. The CDR3 spans 14 residues. Germline V lookup: CDR1 SNHLY, CDR2 FYNNEI. The CDR3 sequence is CASTEDSMNTEAFF. For the CDR3, the DNA is TGTGCCAGCACCGAGGACAGCATGAACACTGAAGCTTTCTTT.

CDR3 protein: CAWNLLGTDTQYF. In DNA form, the CDR3 reads TGTGCCTGGAATTTATTAGGCACAGATACGCAGTATTTT. This chain connects TRBV30 to TRBJ2-3, with no clear D. This CDR3 has 13 residues. V shed 4 bases and J shed 1 base, with 9 bases lying between them. Germline CDR1 GTSNPN, CDR2 SVGIG (reference sequence).

This chain joins TRBV29-1 and TRBJ2-5; tentative D call: TRBD2 (6 bases). Trimming stripped 3 bases from V and 5 bases from J, with 10 bases between. The CDR3 is made up of 12 amino acids. Germline assignment: CDR1 SQVTM and CDR2 ANQGSEA. The CDR3 loop is CSVEQLAETQYF. The CDR3 DNA sequence: TGCAGCGTTGAGCAGCTAGCGGAGACCCAGTACTTC.

This chain uses TRBV19 with TRBJ2-7; possibly TRBD2 for D (8 bases). Trimming pared 2 bases from V and 5 bases from J, leaving 16 bases between. CDR3 length: 15 residues. Germline CDR1 and CDR2: LNHDA and SQIVND (reference sequence). CDR3 protein: CASSISGGGRDEQYF. For the CDR3, the DNA is TGTGCCAGTAGTATATCGGGAGGGGGCAGGGACGAGCAGTACTTC.

This chain uses TRBV27 with TRBJ1-5; TRBD1 might be the D (6 bases). Trimming shortened V by 5 bases and J by 0 bases, and 8 bases separated the two germline ends. CDR3 size: 14 residues. The germline V gene encodes CDR1 MNHEY and CDR2 SMNVEV (reference sequence). CDR3 sequence reads: CASSQGHSNQPQHF. DNA for the CDR3: TGTGCCAGCAGTCAGGGACATAGCAATCAGCCCCAGCATTTT.

The J gene is TRBJ2-7, the V gene TRBV28, with 9 bases matching TRBD2. The CDR3 is 16 amino acids. After removal of 5 bases from V and 2 bases from J, the junction contained 10 bases not matched to a gene. Germline lookup yields CDR1 MDHEN and CDR2 SYDVKM. The CDR3 DNA is TGTGCCAGCAGTCTCTTTGGACTAGCGTTCGCCTACGAGCAGTACTTC. This gives the protein CASSLFGLAFAYEQYF. The full variable domain, with the rest looked up from reference TRBV28 and TRBJ2-7, is DVKVTQSSRYLVKRTGEKVFLECVQDMDHENMFWYRQDPGLGLRLIYFSYDVKMKEKGDIPEGYSVSREKKERFSLILESASTNQTSMYLCASSLFGLAFAYEQYFGPGTRLTVT.

The chain uses TRBV19 and TRBJ2-7, with 7 bases aligning to TRBD2. CDR3 length: 15 residues. Trimming took 1 base from V and 2 from J; bases not matched to a gene: 5. The germline gives CDR1 LNHDA, CDR2 SQIVND (reference sequence). The CDR3 DNA follows: TGTGCCAGTAGTATAGCCCCTAGCGGCCCCTACGAGCAGTACTTC. Residues: CASSIAPSGPYEQYF.

This clone came up once. V usage is TRBV6-1 and J usage is TRBJ1-1, with unresolved D. Germline CDR1 MNHNS, CDR2 SASEGT. Trimming left V 4 bases short and J 1 base short, with 13 bases between. The CDR3 covers 15 residues. The CDR3 DNA is TGTGCCAGCAGTGTCCGGGTCACCGGGAACACTGAAGCTTTCTTT. This encodes CASSVRVTGNTEAFF.

The V and J genes are TRBV11-3 and TRBJ2-1; D ambiguous. Deletions cut 0 bases from V and 4 bases from J, with 10 bases between. The CDR3 is 15 amino acids. Germline-derived CDR1 and CDR2 are SGHNT and YENEEA. The CDR3 DNA follows: TGTGCCAGCAGCTTAGATACGGCCCAATACAATGAGCAGTTCTTC. Translation gives CASSLDTAQYNEQFF.

The chain has TRBV6-5 and TRBJ2-3, with D tentatively TRBD2 (5 bases). This CDR3 region has 13 residues. Trimming left V 5 bases short and J 3 bases short, with 9 bases between. Per germline, CDR1 MNHEY and CDR2 SVGAGI. Here the CDR3 reads CASSRTLTDTQYF. The CDR3, as DNA: TGTGCCAGCAGTCGGACTTTGACAGATACGCAGTATTTT.

The chain couples TRBV5-8 to TRBJ2-1; D perhaps matches TRBD2 (5 bases). The ends were cut back, 0 bases at V and 0 bases at J, with 16 bases in the middle. Per the germline V gene, CDR1 is SGHTS and CDR2 is YDEGEE. This CDR3 has 18 residues. CDR3 DNA sequence: TGTGCCAGCAGCTTGGAGGTGGGCATACGGGGCTCCTACAATGAGCAGTTCTTC. Encoded protein: CASSLEVGIRGSYNEQFF.

This sequence joins TRBV6-1 and TRBJ1-1; TRBD1 might be the D (5 bases). The CDR3 runs to 13 residues. CDR1 is MNHNS, CDR2 SASEGT, per germline. The ends were cut back, 4 bases at V and 5 bases at J, with 11 bases in the middle. CDR3 in amino acids: CASSAGPGTEAFF. In DNA, the CDR3 is TGTGCCAGCAGTGCAGGGCCTGGGACTGAAGCTTTCTTT.

J is TRBJ2-4 and V is TRBV14, with D maybe TRBD1 (6 bases). Germline loops: CDR1 SGHDN, CDR2 FVKESK. The CDR3 runs 17 residues. V dropped 1 base and J dropped 9 bases, with 22 bases sitting between them. The CDR3 DNA sequence: TGTGCCAGCAGCCAAGGTGGTATAGGCCTACGAGGGGGCATTCAGTACTTC. Protein: CASSQGGIGLRGGIQYF.

The V and J genes are TRBV2 and TRBJ2-3; TRBD1 is a possible D gene (5 bases). Germline V gene lookup returns CDR1 SNHLY and CDR2 FYNNEI. V lost 7 bases and J 1 base, leaving 9 bases between the germline ends. CDR3 length: 13 amino acids. This CDR3 reads CASTGQRTDTQYF. DNA for the CDR3: TGTGCCAGCACCGGACAACGCACAGATACGCAGTATTTT.

This clone was recorded once. The V and J genes are TRBV10-3 and TRBJ1-1; a possible D gene is TRBD1 (5 bases). Germline V gene data show CDR1 as ENHRY and CDR2 as SYGVKD. The CDR3 is 18 residues long. V lost 0 bases and J 2 bases, leaving 19 bases between the germline ends. The CDR3: CAISESRLGDGTNTEAFF. CDR3 coding DNA: TGTGCCATCAGTGAGTCTCGGTTAGGGGATGGGACTAACACTGAAGCTTTCTTT.

The V gene is TRBV4-1, the J gene TRBJ1-1; D is unresolved. Between the trimmed V and J ends, which lost 0 bases and 8 bases, there was a span of 13 bases. This CDR3 has 14 amino acids. Germline CDR1 reads MGHRA; CDR2 reads YSYEKL. The CDR3: CASSQDNLSSEAFF. The CDR3 DNA sequence: TGCGCCAGCAGCCAAGATAACCTCTCCTCGGAAGCTTTCTTT.

The chain recombines TRBV11-3 with TRBJ2-3, with a possible D match to TRBD2 (7 bases). The CDR3 has 13 amino acids. V was pared by 6 bases and J by 5 bases, with 12 bases between. Germline values: CDR1 SGHNT, CDR2 YENEEA. CDR3 DNA sequence: TGTGCCAGCAGGGGGGGGGCTGAAGATACGCAGTATTTT. It is translated as CASRGGAEDTQYF.

This clone was seen a single time. V is TRBV6-5 and J is TRBJ2-7; possible D gene TRBD1, 5 bases. Germline lookup yields CDR1 MNHEY and CDR2 SVGAGI. Trimming cost V 6 bases and J 2 bases, with 17 bases left between them. This CDR3 has 15 amino acids. The CDR3 loop is CASSPGSGPPYEQYF. For the CDR3, the DNA is TGTGCCAGCAGCCCTGGGTCAGGGCCTCCCTACGAGCAGTACTTC.

V is TRBV6-1 and J is TRBJ2-7; 8 bases match TRBD2. The CDR3 has 17 residues. Germline values: CDR1 MNHNS, CDR2 SASEGT. J was trimmed by 1 base and V by 4 bases; bases with no gene match: 12. The CDR3 region has the DNA TGTGCCAGCAGTGTGACTATACTAGCGGAATTTTCCTACGAGCAGTACTTC. Translating it yields CASSVTILAEFSYEQYF.

The V and J genes are TRBV29-1 and TRBJ1-1; D is unclear. CDR1 SQVTM and CDR2 ANQGSEA come from the germline V gene. This CDR3 spans 15 amino acids. The V and J ends lost 5 bases and 1 base respectively, with 17 bases between them. This chain's CDR3 is CSVPHPLGQNTEAFF. CDR3 DNA: TGCAGCGTTCCCCACCCCCTGGGCCAGAACACTGAAGCTTTCTTT. Variable domain in full (rest from reference TRBV29-1 and TRBJ1-1): SAVISQKPSRDICQRGTSLTIQCQVDSQVTMMFWYRQQPGQSLTLIATANQGSEATYESGFVIDKFPISRPNLTFSTLTVSNMSPEDSSIYLCSVPHPLGQNTEAFFGQGTRLTVV.

This chain joins TRBV4-1 and TRBJ1-4; no clear D gene. The germline gives CDR1 MGHRA, CDR2 YSYEKL. Trimming shortened V by 4 bases and J by 0 bases, and 6 bases separated the two germline ends. The CDR3 is 14 amino acids. The CDR3 loop reads CASSLGSTNEKLFF. The CDR3 DNA sequence: TGCGCCAGCAGCCTAGGGTCAACTAATGAAAAACTGTTTTTT.

CDR3 sequence (DNA): TGCAGCGTTGAAGACCCTGGTAATGAAAAACTGTTTTTT. This sequence encodes CSVEDPGNEKLFF. This chain connects TRBV29-1 to TRBJ1-4; D is uncertain. Germline lookup yields CDR1 SQVTM and CDR2 ANQGSEA. This CDR3 is built from 13 residues. Trimming cost V 0 bases and J 4 bases, with 6 bases left between them. Full variable domain (missing parts from reference TRBV29-1 and TRBJ1-4): SAVISQKPSRDICQRGTSLTIQCQVDSQVTMMFWYRQQPGQSLTLIATANQGSEATYESGFVIDKFPISRPNLTFSTLTVSNMSPEDSSIYLCSVEDPGNEKLFFGSGTQLSVL.

The chain combines TRBV21-1 with TRBJ2-6; the table gives TRBD1 as D, unverified against the DNA. TRBV21-1 corresponds to a pseudogene. The CDR3 spans 17 residues. The CDR3 protein is CASSKAKGASGANVLTF. The CDR3, as DNA: TGTGCCAGCAGCAAAGCAAAGGGGGCCTCTGGGGCCAACGTCCTGACTTTC.

The chain has TRBV4-1 and TRBJ1-1; D may be TRBD1 (6 bases). The CDR3 extends over 15 amino acids. Germline assignment: CDR1 MGHRA and CDR2 YSYEKL. V lost 2 bases and J lost 1, with 11 bases in between. The CDR3 bases are TGCGCCAGCAGCCAAACCCAGGGGCAGAACACTGAAGCTTTCTTT. The encoded protein is CASSQTQGQNTEAFF.